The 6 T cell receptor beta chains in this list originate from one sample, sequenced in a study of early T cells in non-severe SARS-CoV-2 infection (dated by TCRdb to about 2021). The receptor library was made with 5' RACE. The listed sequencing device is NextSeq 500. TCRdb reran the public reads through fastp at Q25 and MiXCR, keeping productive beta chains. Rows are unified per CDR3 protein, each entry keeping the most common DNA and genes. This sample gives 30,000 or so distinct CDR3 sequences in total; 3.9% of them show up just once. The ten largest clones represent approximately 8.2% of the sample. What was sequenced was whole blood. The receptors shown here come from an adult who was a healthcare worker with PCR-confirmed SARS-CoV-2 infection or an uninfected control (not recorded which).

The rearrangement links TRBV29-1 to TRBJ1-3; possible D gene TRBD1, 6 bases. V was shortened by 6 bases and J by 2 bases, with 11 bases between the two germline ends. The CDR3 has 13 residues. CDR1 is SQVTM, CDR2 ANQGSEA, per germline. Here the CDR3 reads CSVARGTGNTIYF. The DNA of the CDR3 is TGCAGCGTCGCGAGGGGGACTGGAAACACCATATATTTT.

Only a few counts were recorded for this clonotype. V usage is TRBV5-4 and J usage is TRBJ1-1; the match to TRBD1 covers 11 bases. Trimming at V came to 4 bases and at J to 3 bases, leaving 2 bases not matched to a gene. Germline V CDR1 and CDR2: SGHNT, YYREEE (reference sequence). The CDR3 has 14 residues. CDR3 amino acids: CASSRDRGDTEAFF. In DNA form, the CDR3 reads TGTGCCAGCAGCCGGGACAGGGGGGACACTGAAGCTTTCTTT.

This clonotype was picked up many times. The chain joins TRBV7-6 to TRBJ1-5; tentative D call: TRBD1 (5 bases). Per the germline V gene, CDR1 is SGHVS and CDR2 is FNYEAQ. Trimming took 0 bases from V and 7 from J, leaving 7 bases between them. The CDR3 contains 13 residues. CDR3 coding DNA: TGTGCCAGCAGCTTAGCGTGGGGGCAGCCCCAGCATTTT. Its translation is CASSLAWGQPQHF.

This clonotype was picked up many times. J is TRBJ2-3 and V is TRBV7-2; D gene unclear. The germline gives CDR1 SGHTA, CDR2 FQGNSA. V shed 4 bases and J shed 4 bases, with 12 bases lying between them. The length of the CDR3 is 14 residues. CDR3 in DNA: TGTGCCAGCAGCTCAACCAGCCCACCAGATACGCAGTATTTT. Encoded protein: CASSSTSPPDTQYF.

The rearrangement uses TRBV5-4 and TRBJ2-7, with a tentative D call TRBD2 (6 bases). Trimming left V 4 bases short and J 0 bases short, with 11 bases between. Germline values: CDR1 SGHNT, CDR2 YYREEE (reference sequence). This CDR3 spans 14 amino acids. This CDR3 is CASSDGDSSYEQYF. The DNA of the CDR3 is TGTGCCAGCAGCGACGGGGACTCCTCCTACGAGCAGTACTTC.

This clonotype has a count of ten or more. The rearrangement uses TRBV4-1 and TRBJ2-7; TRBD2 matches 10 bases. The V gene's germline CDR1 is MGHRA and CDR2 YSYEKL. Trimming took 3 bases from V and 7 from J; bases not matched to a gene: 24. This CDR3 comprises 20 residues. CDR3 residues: CASSHLFPAPRLAGGTEQYF. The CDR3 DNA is TGCGCCAGCAGCCACCTTTTTCCCGCCCCCAGACTAGCGGGTGGTACGGAGCAGTACTTC.